This T cell receptor (beta chain) was profiled in a study of blood T cell repertoires in COVID-19. Trimming removed 6 bases from V and 0 bases from J; junction bases left unmatched: 3. CDR3 size: 14 residues. Germline CDR1 and CDR2: LNHDA and SQIVND (reference sequence). The data were produced by immunoSEQ multiplex PCR, yet TCRdb's version contains in-frame clones alone and is incomplete. This sample carries some 300,000 clones, approximately 86% of them seen once, and the ten largest clones take 1%. This sequence joins TRBV19 and TRBJ1-1, with 8 nucleotides matching TRBD1. The clonotype comes from a woman younger than 45 who had recovered from COVID-19. The specimen sequenced was PBMCs or T cells enriched from blood (not recorded which). Written as DNA, the CDR3 is TGTGCCAGTAGGACAGGGGCCTTGAACACTGAAGCTTTCTTT. It specifies CASRTGALNTEAFF.